This TCR beta chain was recovered during a study of identifying expanded T cells in peripheral blood. Study results and limitations: About 1.3 clones differed between technical replicates, versus around 16 and 19 over time. Two-week clone count variance significantly increased as total template count grew.

No infections or other immune events were documented during collection. The method was immunoSEQ multiplex PCR; TCRdb's version includes in-frame clones alone and lacks a portion of them. The sample has 110,000 or so clones; 88% are singletons. Germline V gene lookup returns CDR1 LNHDA and CDR2 SQIVND (reference sequence). V trimming: 6 bases; J trimming: 4 bases; junction bases outside the gene matches: 10. This CDR3 spans 15 amino acids. In the case of this clone: Its antigen is still unknown.

This sequence originates from a person between 18 and 75 years old in good health. The sequencing input was blood. The chain joins TRBV19 to TRBJ2-7, with 9 bases aligning to TRBD1. The CDR3 region is CASRRSGTGRYEQYF. The CDR3 region has the DNA TGTGCCAGTAGAAGATCGGGGACAGGGAGGTACGAGCAGTACTTC.